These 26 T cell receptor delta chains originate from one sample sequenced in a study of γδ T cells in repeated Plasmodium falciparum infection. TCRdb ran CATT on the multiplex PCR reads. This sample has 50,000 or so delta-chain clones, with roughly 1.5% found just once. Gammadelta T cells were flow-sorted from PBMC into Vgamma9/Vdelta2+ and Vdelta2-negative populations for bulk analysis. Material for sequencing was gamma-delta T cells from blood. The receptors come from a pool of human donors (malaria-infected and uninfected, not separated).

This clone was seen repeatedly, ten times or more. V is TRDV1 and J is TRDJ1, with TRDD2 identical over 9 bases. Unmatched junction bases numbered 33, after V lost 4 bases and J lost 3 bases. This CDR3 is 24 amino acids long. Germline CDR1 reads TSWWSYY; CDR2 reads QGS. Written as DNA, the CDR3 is TGTGCTCTTGGGGGCCCTCCCATCGGCGCCTTCCTACCCCTGTACTGGGAAAATGCCGATAAACTCATCTTT. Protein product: CALGGPPIGAFLPLYWENADKLIF.

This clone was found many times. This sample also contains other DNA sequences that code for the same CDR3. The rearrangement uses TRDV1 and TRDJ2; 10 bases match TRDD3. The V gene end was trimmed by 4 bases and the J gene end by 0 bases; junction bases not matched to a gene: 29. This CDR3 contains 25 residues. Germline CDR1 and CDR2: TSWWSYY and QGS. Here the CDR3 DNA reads TGTGCTCTTGGGGGGGCTGGGGTTACTGGGGGATTGAGGGCTCAAGGATTTGCTTTGACAGCACAACTCTTCTTT. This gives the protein CALGGAGVTGGLRAQGFALTAQLFF.

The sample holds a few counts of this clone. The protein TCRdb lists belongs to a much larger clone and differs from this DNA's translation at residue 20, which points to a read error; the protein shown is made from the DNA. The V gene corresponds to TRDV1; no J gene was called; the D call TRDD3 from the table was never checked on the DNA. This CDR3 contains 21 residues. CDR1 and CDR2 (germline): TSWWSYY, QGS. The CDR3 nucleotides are TGTGCTCTTGGGGCCCCTTCCTACGTATCCCTACTGGGGGATACGGCCGATAAACTCACCTTT. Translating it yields CALGAPSYVSLLGDTADKLTF.

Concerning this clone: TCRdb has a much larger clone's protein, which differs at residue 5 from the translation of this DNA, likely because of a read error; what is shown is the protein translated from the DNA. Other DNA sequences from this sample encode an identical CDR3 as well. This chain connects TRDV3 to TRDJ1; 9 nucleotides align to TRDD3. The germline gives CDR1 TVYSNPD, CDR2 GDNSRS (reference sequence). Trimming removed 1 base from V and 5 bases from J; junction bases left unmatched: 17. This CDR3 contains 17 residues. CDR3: CAFILRHWGSEEDKLIF. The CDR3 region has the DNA TGTGCCTTTATACTCCGACACTGGGGGAGCGAAGAGGATAAACTCATCTTT.

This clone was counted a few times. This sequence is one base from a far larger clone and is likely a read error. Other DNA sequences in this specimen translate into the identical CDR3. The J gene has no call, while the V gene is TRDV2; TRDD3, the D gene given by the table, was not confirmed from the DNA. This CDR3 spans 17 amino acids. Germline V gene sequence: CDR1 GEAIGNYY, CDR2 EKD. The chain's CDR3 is CACDVRYLGDHTDKLIF. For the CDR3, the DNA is TGTGCCTGTGACGTCCGCTACCTGGGGGACCACACCGATAAACTCATCTTC.

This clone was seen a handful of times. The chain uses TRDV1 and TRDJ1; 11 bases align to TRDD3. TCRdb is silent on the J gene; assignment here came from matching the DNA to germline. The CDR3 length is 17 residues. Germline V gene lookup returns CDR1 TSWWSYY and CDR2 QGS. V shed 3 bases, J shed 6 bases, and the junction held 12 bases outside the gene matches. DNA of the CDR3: TGTGCTCTTGGGGACCTTCCTCATGGGGGATACGGTTATAAACTCATCTTT. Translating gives CALGDLPHGGYGYKLIF.

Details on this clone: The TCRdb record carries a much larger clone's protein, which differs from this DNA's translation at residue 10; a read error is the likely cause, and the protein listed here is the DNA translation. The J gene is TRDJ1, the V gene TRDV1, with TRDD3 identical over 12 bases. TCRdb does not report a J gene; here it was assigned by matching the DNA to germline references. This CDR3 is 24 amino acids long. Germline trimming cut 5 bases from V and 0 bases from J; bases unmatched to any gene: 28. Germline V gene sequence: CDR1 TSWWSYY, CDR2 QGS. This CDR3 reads CALGPPPPSPTSYWGIHYTDKLIF. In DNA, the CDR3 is TGTGCTCTTGGGCCACCCCCTCCTTCCCCCACCTCCTACTGGGGGATACACTACACCGATAAACTCATCTTT.

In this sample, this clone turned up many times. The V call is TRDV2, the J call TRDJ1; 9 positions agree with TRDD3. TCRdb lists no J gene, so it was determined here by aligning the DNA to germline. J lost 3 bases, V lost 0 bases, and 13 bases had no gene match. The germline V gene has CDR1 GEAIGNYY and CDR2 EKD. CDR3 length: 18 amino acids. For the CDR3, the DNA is TGTGCCTGTGACACCGTTTCTTTGGGGGATAGCGGTCCCGATAAACTCATCTTT. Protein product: CACDTVSLGDSGPDKLIF.

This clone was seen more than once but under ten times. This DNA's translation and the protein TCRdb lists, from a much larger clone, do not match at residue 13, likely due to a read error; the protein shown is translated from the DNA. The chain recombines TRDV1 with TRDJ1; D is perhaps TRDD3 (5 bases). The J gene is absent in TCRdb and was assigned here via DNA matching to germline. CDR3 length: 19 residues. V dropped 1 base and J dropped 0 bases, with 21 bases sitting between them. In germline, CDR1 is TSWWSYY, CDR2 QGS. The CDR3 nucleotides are TGTGCTCTTGGGGAACCCCTCGTCTTAGGGGAACTCGACACCGATAAACTCATCTTT. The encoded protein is CALGEPLVLGELDTDKLIF.

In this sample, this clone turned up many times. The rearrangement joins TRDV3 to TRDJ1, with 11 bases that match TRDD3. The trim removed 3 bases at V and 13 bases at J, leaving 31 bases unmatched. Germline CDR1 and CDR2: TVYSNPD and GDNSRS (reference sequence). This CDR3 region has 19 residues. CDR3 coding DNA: TGTGCCTTCTACCTGGCCTTCCCTCCATCTTTTGGGGGATACGCAACCGGCATCTTT. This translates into CAFYLAFPPSFGGYATGIF.

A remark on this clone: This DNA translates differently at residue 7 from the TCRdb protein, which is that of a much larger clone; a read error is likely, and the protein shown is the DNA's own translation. CDR3 in amino acids: CALGEKGSHGKLIF. The DNA of the CDR3 is TGTGCTCTTGGGGAAAAAGGGAGTCATGGTAAGCTCATCTTT. A V gene of TRDV1 was called, but no J gene was assigned. CDR1 TSWWSYY and CDR2 QGS come from the germline V gene. This CDR3 spans 14 amino acids.

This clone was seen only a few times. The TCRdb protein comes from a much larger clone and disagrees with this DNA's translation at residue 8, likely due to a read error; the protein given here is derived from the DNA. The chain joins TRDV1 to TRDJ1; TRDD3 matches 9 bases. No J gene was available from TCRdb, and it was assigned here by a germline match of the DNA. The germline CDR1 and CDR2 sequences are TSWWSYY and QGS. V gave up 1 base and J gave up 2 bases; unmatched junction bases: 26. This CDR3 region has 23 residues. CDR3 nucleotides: TGTGCTCTTGGGGAACACAGGGACCTACGCCGTAACTGGGGGAACCCGTGGACCGATAAACTCATCTTT. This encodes CALGEHRDLRRNWGNPWTDKLIF.

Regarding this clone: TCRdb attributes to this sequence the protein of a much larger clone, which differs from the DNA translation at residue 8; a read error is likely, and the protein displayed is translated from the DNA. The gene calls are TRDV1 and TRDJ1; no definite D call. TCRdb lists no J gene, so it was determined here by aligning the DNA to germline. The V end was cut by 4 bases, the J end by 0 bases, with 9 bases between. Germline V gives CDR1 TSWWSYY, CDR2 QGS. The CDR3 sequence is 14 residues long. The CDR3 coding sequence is TGTGCTCTTGGGGCACCCAAAGACACCGATAAACTCATCTTT. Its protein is CALGAPKDTDKLIF.

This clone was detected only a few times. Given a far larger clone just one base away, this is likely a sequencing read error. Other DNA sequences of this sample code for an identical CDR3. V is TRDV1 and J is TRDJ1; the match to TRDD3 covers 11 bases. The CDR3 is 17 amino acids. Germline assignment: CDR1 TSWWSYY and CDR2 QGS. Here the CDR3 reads CALGELWGIRGTDKLIF. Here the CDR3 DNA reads TGTGCCCTTGGGGAATTATGGGGGATACGAGGCACCGATAAACTCATCTTT.

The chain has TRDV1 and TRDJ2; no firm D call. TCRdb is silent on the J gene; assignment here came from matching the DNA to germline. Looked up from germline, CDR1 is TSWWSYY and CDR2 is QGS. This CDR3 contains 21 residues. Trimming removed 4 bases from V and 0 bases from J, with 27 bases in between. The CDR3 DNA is TGTGCTCTTGGGGTACTACGCACACCCCCTTTATTATTATCTTTGACAGCACAACTCTTCTTT. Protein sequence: CALGVLRTPPLLLSLTAQLFF.

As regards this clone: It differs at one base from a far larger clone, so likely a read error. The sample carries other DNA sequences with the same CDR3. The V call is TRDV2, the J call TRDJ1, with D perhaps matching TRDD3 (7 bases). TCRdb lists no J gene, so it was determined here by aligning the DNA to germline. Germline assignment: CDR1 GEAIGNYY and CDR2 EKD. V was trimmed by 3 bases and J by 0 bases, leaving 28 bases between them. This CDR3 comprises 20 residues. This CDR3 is CACDEAFPRGGTGDTDKLIF. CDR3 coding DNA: TGTGCCTGTGACGAAGCCTTCCCTCGCGGAGGTACTGGGGACACCGATAAACTCATCTTT.

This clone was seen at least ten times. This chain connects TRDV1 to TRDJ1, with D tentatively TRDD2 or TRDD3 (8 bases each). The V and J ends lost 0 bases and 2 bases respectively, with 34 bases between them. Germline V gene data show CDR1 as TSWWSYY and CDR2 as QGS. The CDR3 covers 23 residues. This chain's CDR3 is CALGELGFLRGVQGWGTTDKLIF. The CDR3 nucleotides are TGTGCTCTTGGGGAACTGGGCTTCCTACGAGGGGTTCAGGGCTGGGGGACGACCGATAAACTCATCTTT.

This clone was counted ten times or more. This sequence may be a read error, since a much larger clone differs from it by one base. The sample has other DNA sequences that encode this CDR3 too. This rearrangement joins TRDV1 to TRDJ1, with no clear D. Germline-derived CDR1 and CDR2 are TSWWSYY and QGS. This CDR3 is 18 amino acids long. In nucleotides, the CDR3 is TGTGCTCTTGGGGACCAAAGACTTTCTGACTGTAACACCGATAAACTCATATTT. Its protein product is CALGDQRLSDCNTDKLIF.

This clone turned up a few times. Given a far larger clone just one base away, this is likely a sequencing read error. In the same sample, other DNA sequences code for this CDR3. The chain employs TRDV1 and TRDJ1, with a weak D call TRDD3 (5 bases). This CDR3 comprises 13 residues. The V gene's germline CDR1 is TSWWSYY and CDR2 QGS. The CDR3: CALGEFRSDKLIF. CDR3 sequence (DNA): TGTGCCCTTGGGGAATTTCGCAGCGATAAACTCATCTTT.

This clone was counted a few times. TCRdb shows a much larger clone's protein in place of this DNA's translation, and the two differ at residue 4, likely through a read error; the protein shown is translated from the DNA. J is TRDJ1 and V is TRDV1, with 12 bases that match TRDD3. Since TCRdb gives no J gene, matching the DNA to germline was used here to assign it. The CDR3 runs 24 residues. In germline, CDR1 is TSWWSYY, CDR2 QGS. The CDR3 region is CALVEPTFFCPNWGIPCYTDKLIF. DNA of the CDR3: TGTGCTCTTGTGGAACCCACCTTTTTCTGTCCTAACTGGGGGATACCCTGCTACACCGATAAACTCATCTTT.

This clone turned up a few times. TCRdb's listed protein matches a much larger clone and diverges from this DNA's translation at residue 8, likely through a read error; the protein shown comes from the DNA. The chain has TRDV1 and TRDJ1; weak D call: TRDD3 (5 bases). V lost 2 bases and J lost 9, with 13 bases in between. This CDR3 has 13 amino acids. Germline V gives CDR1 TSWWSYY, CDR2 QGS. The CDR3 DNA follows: TGTGCTCTTGGGGAAGAACTGGTGGATGAACTCATCTTT. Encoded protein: CALGEELVDELIF.

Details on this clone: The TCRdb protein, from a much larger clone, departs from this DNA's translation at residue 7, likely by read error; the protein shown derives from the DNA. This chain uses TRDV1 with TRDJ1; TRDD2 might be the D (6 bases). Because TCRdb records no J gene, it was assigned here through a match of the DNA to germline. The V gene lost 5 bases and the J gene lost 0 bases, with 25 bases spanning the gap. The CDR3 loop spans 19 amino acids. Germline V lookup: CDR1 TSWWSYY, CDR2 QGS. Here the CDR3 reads CALGTSTPTVWEYTDKLIF. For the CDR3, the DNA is TGTGCTCTTGGGACCTCTACTCCTACAGTGTGGGAGTACACCGATAAACTCATCTTT.

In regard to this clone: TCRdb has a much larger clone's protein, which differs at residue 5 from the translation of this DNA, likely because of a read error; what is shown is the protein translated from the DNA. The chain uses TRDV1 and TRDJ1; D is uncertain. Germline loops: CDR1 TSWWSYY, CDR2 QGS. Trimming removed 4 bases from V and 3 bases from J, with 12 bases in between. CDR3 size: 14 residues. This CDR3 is CALGGLIGSDKLIF. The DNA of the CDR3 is TGTGCTCTTGGGGGACTCATCGGGTCCGATAAACTCATCTTT.

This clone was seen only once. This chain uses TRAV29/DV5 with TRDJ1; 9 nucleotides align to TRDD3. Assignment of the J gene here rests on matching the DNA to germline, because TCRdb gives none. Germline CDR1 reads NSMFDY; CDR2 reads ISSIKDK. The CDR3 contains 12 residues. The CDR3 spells CSGDTTTDKLIF. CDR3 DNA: TGTTCGGGGGATACAACCACCGATAAACTCATCTTT.

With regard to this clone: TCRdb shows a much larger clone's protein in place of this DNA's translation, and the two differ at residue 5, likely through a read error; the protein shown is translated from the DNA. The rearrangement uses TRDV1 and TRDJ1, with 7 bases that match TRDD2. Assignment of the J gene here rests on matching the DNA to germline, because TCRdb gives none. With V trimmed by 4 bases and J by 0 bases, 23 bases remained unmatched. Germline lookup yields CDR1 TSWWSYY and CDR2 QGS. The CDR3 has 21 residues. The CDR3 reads CALGGPIPTARGSWDTDKLIF. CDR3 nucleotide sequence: TGTGCTCTTGGGGGCCCCATTCCTACTGCGAGGGGGTCCTGGGACACCGATAAACTCATCTTT.

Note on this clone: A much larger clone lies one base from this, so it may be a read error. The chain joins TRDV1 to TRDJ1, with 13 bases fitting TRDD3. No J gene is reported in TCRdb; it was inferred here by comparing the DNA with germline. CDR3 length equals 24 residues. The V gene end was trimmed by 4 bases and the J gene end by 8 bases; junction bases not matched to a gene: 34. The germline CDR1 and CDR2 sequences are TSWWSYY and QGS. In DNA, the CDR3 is TGTGCTCTTGGGGTCCGCTTCCTACTTTTACTGGGGGATACGGCGGGGACCGGTAGGAGGAAACTCATCTTT. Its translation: CALGVRFLLLLGDTAGTGRRKLIF.